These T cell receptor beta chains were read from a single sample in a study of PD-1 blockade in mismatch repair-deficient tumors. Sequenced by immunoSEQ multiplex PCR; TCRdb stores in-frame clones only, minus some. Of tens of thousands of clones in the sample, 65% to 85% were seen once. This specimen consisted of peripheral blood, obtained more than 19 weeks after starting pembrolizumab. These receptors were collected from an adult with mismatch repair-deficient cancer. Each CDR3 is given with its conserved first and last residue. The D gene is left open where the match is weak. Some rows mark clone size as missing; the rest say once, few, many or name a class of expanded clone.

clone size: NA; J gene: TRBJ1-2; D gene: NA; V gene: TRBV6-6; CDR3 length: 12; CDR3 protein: CASRGNDYGYTF; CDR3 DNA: TGTGCCAGCAGGGGAAACGACTATGGCTACACCTTC
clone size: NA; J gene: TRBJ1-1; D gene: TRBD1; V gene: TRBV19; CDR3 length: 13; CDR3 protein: CASRRTGGTEAFF; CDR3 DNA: TGTGCCAGTAGAAGGACAGGGGGCACTGAAGCTTTCTTT
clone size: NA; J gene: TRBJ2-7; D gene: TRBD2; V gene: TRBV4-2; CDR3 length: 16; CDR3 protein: CASSQETGLAVYEQYF; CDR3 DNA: TGTGCCAGCAGCCAAGAGACGGGACTAGCGGTCTACGAGCAGTACTTC
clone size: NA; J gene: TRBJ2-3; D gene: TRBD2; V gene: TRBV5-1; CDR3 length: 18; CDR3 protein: CASSNPALAGADADTQYF; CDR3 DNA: TGCGCCAGCAGCAATCCAGCCCTAGCGGGAGCTGACGCAGATACGCAGTATTTT
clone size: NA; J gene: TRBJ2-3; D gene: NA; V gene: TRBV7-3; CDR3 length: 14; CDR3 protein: CASSFSGSTDTQYF; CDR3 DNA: TGTGCCAGCAGCTTTAGCGGTAGCACAGATACGCAGTATTTT
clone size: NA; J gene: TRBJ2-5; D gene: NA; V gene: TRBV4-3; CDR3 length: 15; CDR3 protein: CASSQDTGRQETQYF; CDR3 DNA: TGCGCCAGCAGCCAAGATACAGGGAGACAAGAGACCCAGTACTTC
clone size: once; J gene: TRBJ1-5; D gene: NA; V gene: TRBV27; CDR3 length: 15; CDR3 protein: CASSQRREAYQPQHF; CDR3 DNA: TGTGCCAGCAGTCAGCGTAGGGAGGCCTATCAGCCCCAGCATTTT
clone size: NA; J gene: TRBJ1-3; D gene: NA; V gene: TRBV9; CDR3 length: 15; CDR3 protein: CASSVGATSGNTIYF; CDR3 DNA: TGTGCCAGCAGCGTAGGGGCTACCTCTGGAAACACCATATATTTT
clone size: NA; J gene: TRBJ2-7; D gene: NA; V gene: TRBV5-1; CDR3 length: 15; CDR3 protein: CASSSTGTGNYEQYF; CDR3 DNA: TGCGCCAGCAGCTCAACCGGGACGGGTAACTACGAGCAGTACTTC
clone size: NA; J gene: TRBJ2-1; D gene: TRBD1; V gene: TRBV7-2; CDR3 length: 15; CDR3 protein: CASSDSGTGGMEQFF; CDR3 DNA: TGTGCCAGCAGCGACTCCGGGACAGGGGGAATGGAGCAGTTCTTC
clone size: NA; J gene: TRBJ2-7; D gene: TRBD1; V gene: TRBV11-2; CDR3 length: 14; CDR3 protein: CASSSQGSFYEQYF; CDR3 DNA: TGTGCCAGCAGTTCACAGGGGAGTTTCTACGAGCAGTACTTC
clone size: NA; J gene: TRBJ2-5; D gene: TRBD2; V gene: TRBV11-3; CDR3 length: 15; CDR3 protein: CASRTSGRDRETQYF; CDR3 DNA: TGTGCCAGCAGGACTAGCGGGAGAGATCGAGAGACCCAGTACTTC
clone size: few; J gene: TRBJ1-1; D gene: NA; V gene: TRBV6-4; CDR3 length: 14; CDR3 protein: CASSDSDVNTEAFF; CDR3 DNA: TGTGCCAGCAGTGACTCCGACGTGAACACTGAAGCTTTCTTT
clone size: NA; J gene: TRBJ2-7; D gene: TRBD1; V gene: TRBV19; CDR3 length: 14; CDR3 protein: CASTSGQGAYEQYF; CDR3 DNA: TGTGCCAGTACATCGGGACAGGGGGCCTACGAGCAGTACTTC
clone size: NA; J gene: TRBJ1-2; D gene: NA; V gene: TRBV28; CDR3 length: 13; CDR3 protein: CASTPANDRGYTF; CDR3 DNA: TGTGCCAGCACCCCGGCCAACGATAGGGGCTACACCTTC
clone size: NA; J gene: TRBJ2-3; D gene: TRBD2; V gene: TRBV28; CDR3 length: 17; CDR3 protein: CASSYETSGRAKDTQYF; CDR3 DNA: TGTGCCAGCAGTTACGAGACTAGCGGGAGGGCCAAAGATACGCAGTATTTT
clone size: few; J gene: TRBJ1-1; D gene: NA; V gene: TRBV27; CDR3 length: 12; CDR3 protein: CASSLEGREAFF; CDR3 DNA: TGTGCCAGCAGTTTAGAGGGGCGTGAAGCTTTCTTT
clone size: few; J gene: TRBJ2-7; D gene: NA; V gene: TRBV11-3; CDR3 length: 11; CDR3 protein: CASSFDTRPFF; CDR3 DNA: TGTGCCAGCAGCTTTGACACCAGACCTTTCTTC
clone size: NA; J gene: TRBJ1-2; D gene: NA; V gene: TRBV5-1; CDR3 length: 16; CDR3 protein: CASSLALGATNYGYTF; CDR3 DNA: TGCGCCAGCAGCTTGGCCTTGGGGGCTACTAACTATGGCTACACCTTC
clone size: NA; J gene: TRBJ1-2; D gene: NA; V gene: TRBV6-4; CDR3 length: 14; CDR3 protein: CASSESHGGNGYTF; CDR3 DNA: TGTGCCAGCAGTGAGTCTCATGGAGGAAATGGCTACACCTTC
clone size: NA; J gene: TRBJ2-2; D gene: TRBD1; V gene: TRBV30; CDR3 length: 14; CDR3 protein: CAWTRTGNTGELFF; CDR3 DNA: TGTGCCTGGACCAGGACAGGGAACACCGGGGAGCTGTTTTTT
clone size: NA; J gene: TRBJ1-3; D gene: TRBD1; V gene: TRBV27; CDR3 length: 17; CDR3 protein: CASSPGTGPSSGNTIYF; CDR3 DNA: TGTGCCAGCAGTCCGGGGACAGGGCCCAGTTCTGGAAACACCATATATTTT
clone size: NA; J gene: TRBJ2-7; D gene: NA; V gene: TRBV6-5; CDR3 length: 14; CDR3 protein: CASRQGTVGYEQYF; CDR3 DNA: TGTGCCAGCAGACAAGGGACGGTTGGCTACGAGCAGTACTTC
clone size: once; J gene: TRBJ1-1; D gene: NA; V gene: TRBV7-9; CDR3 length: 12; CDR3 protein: CASSLGESEAFF; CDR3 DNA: TGTGCCAGCAGCTTAGGGGAATCCGAAGCTTTCTTT
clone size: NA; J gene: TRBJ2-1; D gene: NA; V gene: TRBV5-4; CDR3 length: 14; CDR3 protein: CASSSYRGGNEQFF; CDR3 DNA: TGTGCCAGCAGCTCTTACAGGGGAGGGAATGAGCAGTTCTTC
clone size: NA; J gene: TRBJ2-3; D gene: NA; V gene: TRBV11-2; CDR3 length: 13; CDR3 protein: CASSSRGPDTQYF; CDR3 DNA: TGTGCCAGCAGCTCCCGAGGGCCAGATACGCAGTATTTT
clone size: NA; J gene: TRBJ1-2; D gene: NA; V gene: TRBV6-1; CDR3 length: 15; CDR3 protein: CASSEAKSGVYGYTF; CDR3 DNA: TGTGCCAGCAGTGAAGCTAAGTCGGGCGTCTATGGCTACACCTTC
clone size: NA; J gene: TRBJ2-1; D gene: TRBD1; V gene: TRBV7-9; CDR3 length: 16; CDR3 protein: CASSTYRGRGSHEQFF; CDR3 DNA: TGTGCCAGCAGCACCTACAGGGGGCGCGGTTCCCATGAGCAGTTCTTC
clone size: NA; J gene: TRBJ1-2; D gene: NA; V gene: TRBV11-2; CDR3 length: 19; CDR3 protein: CASSPTVYDSLGANYGYTF; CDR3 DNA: TGTGCCAGCAGCCCAACCGTATACGACAGTTTAGGAGCTAACTATGGCTACACCTTC
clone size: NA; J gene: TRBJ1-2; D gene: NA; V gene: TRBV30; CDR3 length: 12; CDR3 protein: CAWRRRDYGYTF; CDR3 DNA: TGTGCCTGGAGACGGCGAGACTATGGCTACACCTTC
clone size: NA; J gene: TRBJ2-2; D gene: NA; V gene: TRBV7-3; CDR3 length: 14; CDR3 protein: CASSPGHNTGELFF; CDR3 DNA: TGTGCCAGCAGCCCTGGACACAACACCGGGGAGCTGTTTTTT
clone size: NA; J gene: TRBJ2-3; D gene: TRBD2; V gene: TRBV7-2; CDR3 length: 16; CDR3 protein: CASSLALAGATDTQYF; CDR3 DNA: TGTGCCAGCAGCTTAGCGCTAGCGGGAGCCACAGATACGCAGTATTTT
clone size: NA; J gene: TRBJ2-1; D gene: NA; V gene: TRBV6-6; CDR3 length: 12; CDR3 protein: CASSYSGGEQFF; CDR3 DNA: TGTGCCAGCAGTTACTCGGGAGGTGAGCAGTTCTTC
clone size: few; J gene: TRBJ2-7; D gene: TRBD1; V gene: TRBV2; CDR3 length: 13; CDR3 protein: CASKGRDSSLLSF; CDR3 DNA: TGTGCCAGCAAGGGCCGGGACAGCTCCTTGTTGTCCTTC
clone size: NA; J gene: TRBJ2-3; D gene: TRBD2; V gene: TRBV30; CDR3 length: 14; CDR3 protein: CAWGGRGVTDTQYF; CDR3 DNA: TGTGCCTGGGGCGGGCGGGGGGTCACAGATACGCAGTATTTT
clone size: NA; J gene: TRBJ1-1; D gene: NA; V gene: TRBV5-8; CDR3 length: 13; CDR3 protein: CASRRDLNTEAFF; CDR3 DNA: TGTGCCAGCAGAAGGGACCTGAACACTGAAGCTTTCTTT
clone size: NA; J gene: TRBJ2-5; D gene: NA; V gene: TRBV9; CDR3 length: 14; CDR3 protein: CASSVSSDQETQYF; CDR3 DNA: TGTGCCAGCAGCGTTTCTAGCGACCAAGAGACCCAGTACTTC
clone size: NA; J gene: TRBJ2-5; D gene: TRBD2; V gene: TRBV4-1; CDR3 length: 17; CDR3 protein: CASSQDRAAGELETQYF; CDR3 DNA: TGCGCCAGCAGCCAAGATCGGGCGGCGGGAGAGCTGGAGACCCAGTACTTC
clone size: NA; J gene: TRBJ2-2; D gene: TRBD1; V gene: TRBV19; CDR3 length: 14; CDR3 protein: CASSRTGDTGELFF; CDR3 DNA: TGTGCCAGTAGTCGGACAGGGGACACCGGGGAGCTGTTTTTT
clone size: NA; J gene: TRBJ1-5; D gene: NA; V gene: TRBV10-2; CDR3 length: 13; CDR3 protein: CASAGWGKQPQHF; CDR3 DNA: TGCGCCAGCGCTGGTTGGGGTAAGCAGCCCCAGCATTTT
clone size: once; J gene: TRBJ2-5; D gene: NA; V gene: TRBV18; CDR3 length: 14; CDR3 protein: CASSPNPSDETQYF; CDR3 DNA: TGTGCCAGCTCACCGAACCCTAGCGACGAGACCCAGTACTTC
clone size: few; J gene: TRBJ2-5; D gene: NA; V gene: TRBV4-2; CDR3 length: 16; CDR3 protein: CASSQAPGGTQETQYF; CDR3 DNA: TGTGCCAGCAGCCAAGCCCCTGGCGGAACGCAAGAGACCCAGTACTTC
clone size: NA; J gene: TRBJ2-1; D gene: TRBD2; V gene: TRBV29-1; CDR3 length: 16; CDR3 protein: CSVGQGLAGKYNEQFF; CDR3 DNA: TGCAGCGTTGGGCAGGGGCTAGCGGGCAAGTACAATGAGCAGTTCTTC
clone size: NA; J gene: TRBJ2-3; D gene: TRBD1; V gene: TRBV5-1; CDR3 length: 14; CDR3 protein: CASRGSGGTDTQYF; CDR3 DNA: TGCGCCAGCAGAGGGTCAGGGGGAACAGATACGCAGTATTTT
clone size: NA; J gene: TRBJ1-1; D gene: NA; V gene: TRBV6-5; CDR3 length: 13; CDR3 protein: CASSRFRGTEAFF; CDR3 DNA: TGTGCCAGCAGTCGCTTCAGGGGCACTGAAGCTTTCTTT
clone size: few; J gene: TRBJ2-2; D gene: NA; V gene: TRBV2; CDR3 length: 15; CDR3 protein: CASRTGTENTGELFF; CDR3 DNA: TGTGCCAGCAGGACCGGGACGGAAAACACCGGGGAGCTGTTTTTT
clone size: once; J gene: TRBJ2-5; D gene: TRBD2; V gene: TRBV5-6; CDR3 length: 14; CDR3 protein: CASSPRGVQETQYF; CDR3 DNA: TGTGCCAGCAGCCCCCGGGGGGTCCAAGAGACCCAGTACTTC
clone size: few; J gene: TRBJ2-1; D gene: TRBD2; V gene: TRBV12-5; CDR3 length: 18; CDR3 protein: CASGEGQLTSGPYNEQFF; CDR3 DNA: TGTGCTAGTGGGGAGGGACAGCTGACTAGCGGGCCATACAATGAGCAGTTCTTC
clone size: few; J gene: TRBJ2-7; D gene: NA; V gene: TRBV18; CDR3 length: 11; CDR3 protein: CASSPGYEQYF; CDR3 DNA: TGTGCCAGCTCACCAGGGTACGAGCAGTACTTC
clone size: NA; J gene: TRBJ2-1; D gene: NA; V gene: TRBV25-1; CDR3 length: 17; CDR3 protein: CASSEYLGQGPYNEQFF; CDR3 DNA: TGTGCCAGCAGTGAATATTTGGGGCAGGGCCCTTACAATGAGCAGTTCTTC
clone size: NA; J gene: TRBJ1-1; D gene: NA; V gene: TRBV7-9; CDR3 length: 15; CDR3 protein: CASSLEGTLNTEAFF; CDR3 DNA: TGTGCCAGCAGCTTGGAAGGGACCCTGAACACTGAAGCTTTCTTT